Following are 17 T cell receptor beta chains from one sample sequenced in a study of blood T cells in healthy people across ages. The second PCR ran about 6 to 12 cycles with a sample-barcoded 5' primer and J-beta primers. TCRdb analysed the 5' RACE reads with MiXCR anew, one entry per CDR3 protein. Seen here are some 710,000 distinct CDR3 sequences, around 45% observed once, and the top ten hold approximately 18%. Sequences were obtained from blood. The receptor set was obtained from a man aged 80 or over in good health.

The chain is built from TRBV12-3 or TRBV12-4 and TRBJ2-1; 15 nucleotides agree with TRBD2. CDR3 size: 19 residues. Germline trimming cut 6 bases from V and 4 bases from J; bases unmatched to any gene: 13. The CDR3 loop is CASSAERWTSGREYNEQFF. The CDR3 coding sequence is TGTGCCAGCAGCGCCGAGAGGTGGACTAGCGGGAGGGAATACAATGAGCAGTTCTTC.

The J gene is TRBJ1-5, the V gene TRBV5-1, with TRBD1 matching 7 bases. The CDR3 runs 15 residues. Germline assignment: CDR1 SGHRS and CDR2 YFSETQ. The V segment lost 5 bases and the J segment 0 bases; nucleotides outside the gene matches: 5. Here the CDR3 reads CASSPTGTSNQPQHF. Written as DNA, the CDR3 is TGCGCCAGCAGTCCGACAGGGACTAGCAATCAGCCCCAGCATTTT.

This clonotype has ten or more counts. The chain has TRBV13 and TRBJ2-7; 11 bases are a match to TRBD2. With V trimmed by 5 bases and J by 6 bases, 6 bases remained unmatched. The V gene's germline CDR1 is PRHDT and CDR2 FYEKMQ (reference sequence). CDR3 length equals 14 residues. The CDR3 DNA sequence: TGTGCCAGCAGCATGACTAGCGGGGAGACCGAGCAGTACTTC. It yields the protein CASSMTSGETEQYF.

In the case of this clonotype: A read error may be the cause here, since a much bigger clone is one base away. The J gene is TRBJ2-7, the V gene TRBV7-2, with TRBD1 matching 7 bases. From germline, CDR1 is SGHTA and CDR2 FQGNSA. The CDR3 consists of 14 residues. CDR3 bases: TGTGCCGGCAGCCAGGACAGGTTCTCCTACGAGCAGTACTTC. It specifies CAGSQDRFSYEQYF. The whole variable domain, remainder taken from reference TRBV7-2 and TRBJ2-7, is GAGVSQSPSNKVTEKGKDVELRCDPISGHTALYWYRQSLGQGLEFLIYFQGNSAPDKSGLPSDRFSAERTGGSVSTLTIQRTQQEDSAVYLCAGSQDRFSYEQYFGPGTRLTVT.

CDR3 sequence: CARSRGQGPGEQYF. CDR3 coding DNA: TGTGCCAGAAGCAGGGGACAGGGACCCGGCGAGCAGTACTTC. This sequence joins TRBV3-1 and TRBJ2-7, with 9 bases fitting TRBD1. This CDR3 is built from 14 residues. Germline assignment: CDR1 LGHDT and CDR2 YNNKEL (reference sequence). Trimming removed 9 bases from V and 6 bases from J; junction bases left unmatched: 12.

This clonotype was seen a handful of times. The DNA for the CDR3 is TGTGCCAGCAGGGCGGGACAGGGAAACACTGAAGCTTTCTTT. This encodes CASRAGQGNTEAFF. The V gene is TRBV6-5, the J gene TRBJ1-1, with 9 positions matching TRBD1. This CDR3 has 14 amino acids. Unmatched junction bases numbered 4, after V lost 6 bases and J lost 2 bases. Looked up from germline, CDR1 is MNHEY and CDR2 is SVGAGI.

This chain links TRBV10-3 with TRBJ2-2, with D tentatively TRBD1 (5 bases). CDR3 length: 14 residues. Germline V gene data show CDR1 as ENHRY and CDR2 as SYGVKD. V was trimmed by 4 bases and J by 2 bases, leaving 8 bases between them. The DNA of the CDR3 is TGTGCCATCAGTGGGGGCTACAACACCGGGGAGCTGTTTTTT. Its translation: CAISGGYNTGELFF.

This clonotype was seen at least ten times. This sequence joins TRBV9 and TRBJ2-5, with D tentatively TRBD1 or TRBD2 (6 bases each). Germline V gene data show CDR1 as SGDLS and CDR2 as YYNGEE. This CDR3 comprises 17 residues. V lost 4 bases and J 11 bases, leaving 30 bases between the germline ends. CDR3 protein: CASSKNFGTQGRNEQYF. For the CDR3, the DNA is TGTGCCAGCAGCAAAAACTTCGGGACTCAGGGGCGTAATGAGCAGTACTTC. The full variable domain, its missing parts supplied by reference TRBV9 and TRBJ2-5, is DSGVTQTPKHLITATGQRVTLRCSPRSGDLSVYWYQQSLDQGLQFLIQYYNGEERAKGNILERFSAQQFPDLHSELNLSSLELGDSALYFCASSKNFGTQGRNEQYFGPGTRLLVL.

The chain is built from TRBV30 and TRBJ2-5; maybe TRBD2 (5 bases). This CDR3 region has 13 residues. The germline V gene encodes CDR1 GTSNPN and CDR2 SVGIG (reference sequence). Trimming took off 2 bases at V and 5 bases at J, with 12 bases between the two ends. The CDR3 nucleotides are TGTGCCTGGAGTTGGAGGTCGGGGGAGACCCAGTACTTC. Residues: CAWSWRSGETQYF.

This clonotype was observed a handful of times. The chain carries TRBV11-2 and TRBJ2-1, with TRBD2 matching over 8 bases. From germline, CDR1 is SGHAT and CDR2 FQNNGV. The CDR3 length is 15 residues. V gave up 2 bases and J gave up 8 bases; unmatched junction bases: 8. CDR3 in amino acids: CASSLRGGGLDEQFF. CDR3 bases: TGTGCCAGCAGCTTACGGGGGGGAGGATTAGATGAGCAGTTCTTC.

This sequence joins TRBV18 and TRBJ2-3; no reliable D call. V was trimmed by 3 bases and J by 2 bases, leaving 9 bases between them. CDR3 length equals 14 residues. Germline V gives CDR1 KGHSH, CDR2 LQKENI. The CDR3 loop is CASSPSRNTDTQYF. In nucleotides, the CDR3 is TGTGCCAGCTCACCGTCCAGGAACACAGATACGCAGTATTTT.

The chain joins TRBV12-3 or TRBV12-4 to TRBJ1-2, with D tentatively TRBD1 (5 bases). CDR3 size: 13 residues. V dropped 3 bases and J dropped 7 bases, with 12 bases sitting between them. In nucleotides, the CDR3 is TGTGCCAGCAGTTTGAGGGGCAGAGGTGGCTACACCTTC. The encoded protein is CASSLRGRGGYTF.

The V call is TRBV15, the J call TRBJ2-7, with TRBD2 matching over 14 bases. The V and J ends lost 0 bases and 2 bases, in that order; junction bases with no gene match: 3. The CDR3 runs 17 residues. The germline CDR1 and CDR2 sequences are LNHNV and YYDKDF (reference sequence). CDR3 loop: CATSRDMGLAGAYEQYF. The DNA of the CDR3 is TGTGCCACCAGCAGAGATATGGGACTAGCGGGAGCCTACGAGCAGTACTTC.

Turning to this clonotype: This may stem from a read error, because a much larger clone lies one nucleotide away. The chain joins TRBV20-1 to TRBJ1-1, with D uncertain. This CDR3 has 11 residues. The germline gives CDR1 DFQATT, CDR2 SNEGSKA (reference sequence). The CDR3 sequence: CGARVVTEAFF. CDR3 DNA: TGCGGTGCTAGAGTGGTCACTGAAGCTTTCTTT.

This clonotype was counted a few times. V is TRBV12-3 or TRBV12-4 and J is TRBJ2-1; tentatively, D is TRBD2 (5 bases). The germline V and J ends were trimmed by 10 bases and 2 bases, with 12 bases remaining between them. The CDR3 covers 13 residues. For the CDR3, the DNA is TGTGCCACCATACCCGGGGCCTACAATGAGCAGTTCTTC. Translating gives CATIPGAYNEQFF.

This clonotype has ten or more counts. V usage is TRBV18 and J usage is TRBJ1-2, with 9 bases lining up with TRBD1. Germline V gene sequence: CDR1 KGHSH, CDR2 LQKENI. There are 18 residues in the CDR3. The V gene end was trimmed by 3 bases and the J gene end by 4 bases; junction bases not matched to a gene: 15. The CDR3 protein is CASSPSLHRGQESYGYTF. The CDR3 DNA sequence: TGTGCCAGCTCACCCTCCTTGCACAGGGGGCAAGAGAGCTATGGCTACACCTTC.

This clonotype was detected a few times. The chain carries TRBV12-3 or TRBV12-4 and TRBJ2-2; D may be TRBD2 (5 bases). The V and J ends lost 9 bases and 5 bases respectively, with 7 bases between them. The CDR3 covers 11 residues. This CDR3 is CASEGTGELFF. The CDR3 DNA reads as TGTGCCAGTGAGGGAACCGGGGAGCTGTTTTTT.